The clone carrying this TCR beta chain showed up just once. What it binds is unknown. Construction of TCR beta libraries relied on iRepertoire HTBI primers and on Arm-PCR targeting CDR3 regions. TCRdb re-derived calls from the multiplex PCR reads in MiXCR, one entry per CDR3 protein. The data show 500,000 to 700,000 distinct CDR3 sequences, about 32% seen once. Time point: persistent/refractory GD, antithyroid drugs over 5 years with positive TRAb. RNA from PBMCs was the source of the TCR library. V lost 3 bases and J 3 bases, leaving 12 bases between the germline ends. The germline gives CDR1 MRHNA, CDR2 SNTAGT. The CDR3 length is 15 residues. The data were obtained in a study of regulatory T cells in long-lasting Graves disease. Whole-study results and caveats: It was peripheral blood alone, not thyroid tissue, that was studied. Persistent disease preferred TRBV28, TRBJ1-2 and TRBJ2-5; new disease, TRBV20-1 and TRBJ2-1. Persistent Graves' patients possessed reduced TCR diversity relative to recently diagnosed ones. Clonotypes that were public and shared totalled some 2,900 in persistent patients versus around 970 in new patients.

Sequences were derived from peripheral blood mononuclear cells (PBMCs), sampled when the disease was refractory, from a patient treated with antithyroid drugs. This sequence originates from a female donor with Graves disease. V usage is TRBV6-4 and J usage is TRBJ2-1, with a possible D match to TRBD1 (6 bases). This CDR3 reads CASSEVTGYYNEQFF. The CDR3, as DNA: TGTGCCAGCAGTGAAGTTACAGGGTACTACAATGAGCAGTTCTTC.